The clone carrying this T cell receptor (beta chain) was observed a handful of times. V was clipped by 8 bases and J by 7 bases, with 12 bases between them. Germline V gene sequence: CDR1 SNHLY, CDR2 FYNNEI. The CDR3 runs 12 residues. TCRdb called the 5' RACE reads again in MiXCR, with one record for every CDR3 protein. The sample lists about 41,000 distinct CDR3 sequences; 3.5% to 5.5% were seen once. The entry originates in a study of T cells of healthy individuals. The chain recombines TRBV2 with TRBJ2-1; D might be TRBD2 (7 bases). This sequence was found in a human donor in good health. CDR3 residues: CASGGAENEQFF. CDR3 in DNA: TGTGCCAGCGGGGGGGCGGAAAATGAGCAGTTCTTC.